Below, one T cell receptor beta chain is given with its context. The data were obtained in a study of vaccination and CD4 T cells after COVID-19. Study details: Convalescent patients had positive nasal swab PCR results for SARS-CoV-2. Disease was mild in 8 to 10 and severe in one. Sampling post-COVID took place a median about 95 days after diagnosis (range 35 to 161).

From the PCR reads, TCRdb called clonotypes with MiXCR, one entry per CDR3 protein. This table has around 31,000 distinct CDR3 sequences, more than 40% appearing once. Time point reported: late sampling 161 to 241 days after vaccination in three convalescent patients. The J segment lost 9 bases and the V segment lost 1 base, leaving 2 bases of the junction unmatched. Germline V gene data show CDR1 as SGHTA and CDR2 as FQGNSA. The CDR3 covers 13 residues. This chain joins TRBV7-2 and TRBJ2-1; TRBD2 aligns across 8 bases. This clonotype was sampled from a human donor who had recovered from COVID-19. The source was CD4+ T cells from blood, collected about 7 months after SARS-CoV-2 vaccination. The CDR3 nucleotides read TGTGCCAGCAGCTTAGACCGGGGGGGTGAGCAGTTCTTC. Translation: CASSLDRGGEQFF.